This TCR beta chain was identified in a study of blood T cells in healthy people across ages (dated by TCRdb to the mid-2010s). General notes on the study: In model experiments, template switching captured roughly one uniquely barcoded TCR beta cDNA molecule for every two T cells. To track age-related changes in TCR beta repertoire diversity, the study relied on deep sequencing normalized with unique cDNA molecular identifiers. The donors were split into four age groups: young (average 16 years), middle-aged (about 40), aged (roughly 60) and long-lived (approximately 80). To avoid experimental bias, donors of different ages were randomly spread across the sequencing lanes. The study analyzed two additional independent replicas of 1 million unique cDNA reads from the same blood draw for two donors, one aged 18 to 30 and one aged 80 or older.

The paper's findings and limits, for the study overall: Observed TCR beta diversity per million T cells fell roughly linearly with age, and a significant reduction was already apparent by age around 40. The long-lived group showed more naive CD4+ T cells, fewer expanded clones and increased TCR diversity than the aged group, suggesting age selection. Because donor CMV infection status was unknown, age-related changes in expanded clonotypes were potentially confounded. Since profiling was done on bulk unsorted PBMCs, naive and antigen-experienced compartments could not be conclusively compared. Estimates of total diversity based on one million sequenced T cells were regarded as lower bounds and as underestimates. The percentage of naive T cells measured by flow cytometry correlated strongly with observed TCR beta diversity.

Taken from cysteine to phenylalanine, the CDR3 has 14 residues. The entry retains the CDR3 DNA only, 42 bases that are in frame from base 1. In the germline V gene (reference sequence), CDR1 corresponds to LGHDT and CDR2 to YNNKEL. Library creation used 5' RACE. The instrument given in TCRdb is Illumina HiSeq 2500. A second roughly 6 to 11 cycle PCR used a sample-barcoded 5' primer and a J-beta primer mix. A template-switch 5' adaptor carrying 12 random nucleotides introduced a unique molecular identifier onto each TCR beta cDNA molecule. Each sample yielded at least 2.5 million CDR3-containing paired-end reads. All of the RNA was converted into first-strand cDNA using the Mint cDNA synthesis kit, with a TRBC-specific oligonucleotide serving as the primer. Following uracil-DNA glycosylase treatment, a first 18-cycle PCR with universal primers M1SS and BC2_uni_R was performed on all cDNA. As for the authors' bioinformatics: For normalization, 1 million high-quality reads, each with a distinct molecular identifier, were randomly selected from each sample. Instead of being binned into consensus sequences, reads with shared molecular identifiers were discarded. MiTCR, with a Q25 quality threshold and the strictest error-elimination algorithm, was used for CDR3 identification, clonotype clustering and error correction. A nonparametric unseen species model with Euler transformation was used to estimate a lower bound on total TCR beta diversity. The public reads were run again by TCRdb, first through fastp at Q25 and then through MiXCR, and only productive beta chains were kept. Entries are consolidated by CDR3 protein sequence, retaining the most common genes and DNA. The V and J calls reflect TCRdb's pipeline rather than the authors' work. This sample is represented by about 1.5 million distinct CDR3 sequences; around two fifths of them were singletons. Approximately 7.9% of the sample is in the top ten clones.

With respect to this clonotype: The antigen it binds to is not known. One end of the junction is discordant with germline, which a read error may explain.

Donors were 39 systemically healthy Caucasian individuals from Russia aged roughly 6 to 90 years. About 9.1 milliliters of peripheral blood were collected from each donor into EDTA-treated Vacutainer tubes. PBMCs were isolated by Ficoll-Paque density-gradient centrifugation, with at least 6 million obtained per sample. Trizol reagent was used to extract total RNA from the PBMCs, yielding at least 6 micrograms per sample. Naive CD45RAhigh/CD27high T cell percentages were measured by flow cytometry on a PBMC aliquot from every donor. Sequenced: blood. The clonotype originates from a woman between 18 and 29 years old in good health. The rearranged segments are TRBV3-1 and TRBJ1-1; the D gene is perhaps TRBD1, on 5 matching bases. The nucleotide sequence reads TGTACCAGCAGCCTTGACAGCTGGAACACTGAAGCTTTCTTT. Protein translation: CTSSLDSWNTEAFF.